This T cell receptor (beta chain) stems from a study of blood T cell repertoires in COVID-19. Turning to the study itself: The United States, Italy and Spain were the sources of the acute and convalescent COVID-19 samples.

V lost 7 bases to trimming and J lost 7 bases; unmatched junction nucleotides: 4. The CDR3 runs to 12 residues. Germline-derived CDR1 and CDR2 are SNHLY and FYNNEI. TCRdb keeps only in-frame clones here, not all; method: immunoSEQ multiplex PCR. The repertoire includes approximately 68,000 clones, more than 75% of them detected once, and about 11% sits in the top ten. Sample: peripheral blood. The sequence was collected from a man aged 65-85 years with active or convalescent COVID-19. This rearrangement joins TRBV2 to TRBJ1-2; TRBD1 matches at 9 bases. The CDR3 nucleotides read TGTGCCAGCAAGGACAGGGGTAGTGGCTACACCTTC. This sequence encodes CASKDRGSGYTF.